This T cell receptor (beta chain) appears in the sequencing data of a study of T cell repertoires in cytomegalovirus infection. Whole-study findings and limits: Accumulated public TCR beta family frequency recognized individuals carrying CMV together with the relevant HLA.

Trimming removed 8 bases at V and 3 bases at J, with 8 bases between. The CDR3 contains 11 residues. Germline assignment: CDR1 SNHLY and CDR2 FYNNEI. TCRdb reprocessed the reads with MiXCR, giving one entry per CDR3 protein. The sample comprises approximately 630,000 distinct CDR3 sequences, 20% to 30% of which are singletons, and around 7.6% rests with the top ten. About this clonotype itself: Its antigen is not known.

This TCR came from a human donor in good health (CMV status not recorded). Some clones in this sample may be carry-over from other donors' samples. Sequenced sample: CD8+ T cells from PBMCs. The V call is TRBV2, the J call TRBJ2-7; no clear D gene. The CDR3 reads CASQDRYEQYV. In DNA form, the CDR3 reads TGTGCCAGCCAGGATCGCTACGAGCAGTACGTC.